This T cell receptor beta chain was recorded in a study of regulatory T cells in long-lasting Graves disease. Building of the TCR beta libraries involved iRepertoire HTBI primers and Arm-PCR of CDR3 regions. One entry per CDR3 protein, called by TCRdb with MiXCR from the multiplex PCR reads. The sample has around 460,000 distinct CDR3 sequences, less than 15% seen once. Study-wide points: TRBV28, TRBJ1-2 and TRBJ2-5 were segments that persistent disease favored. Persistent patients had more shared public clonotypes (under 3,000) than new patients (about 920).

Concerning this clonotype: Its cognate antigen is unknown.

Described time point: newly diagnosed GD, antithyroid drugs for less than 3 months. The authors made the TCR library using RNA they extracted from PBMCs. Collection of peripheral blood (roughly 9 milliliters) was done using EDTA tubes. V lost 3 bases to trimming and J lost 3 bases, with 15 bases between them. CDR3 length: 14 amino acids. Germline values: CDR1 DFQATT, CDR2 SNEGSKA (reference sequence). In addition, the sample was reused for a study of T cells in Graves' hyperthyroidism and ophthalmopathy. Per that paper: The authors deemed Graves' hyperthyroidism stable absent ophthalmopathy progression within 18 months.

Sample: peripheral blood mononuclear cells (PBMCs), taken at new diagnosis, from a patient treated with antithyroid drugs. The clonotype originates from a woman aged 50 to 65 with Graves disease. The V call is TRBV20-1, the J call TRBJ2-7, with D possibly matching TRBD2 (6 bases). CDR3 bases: TGCAGTGCTAGTGTTGACGGGAGTGGCTACGAGCAGTACTTC. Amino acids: CSASVDGSGYEQYF.